This entry lists 10 T cell receptor beta chains sequenced from one sample in a study of shared clonotypes between healthy human individuals. Only in-frame clones appear in the TCRdb table, and some are missing; sequencing was by immunoSEQ multiplex PCR. The data contain some 1 million clones, more than 60% of them singletons. Sequencing was carried out using memory CD4+ T cells sorted from blood. Described subset: CD45RA-negative fraction. The receptors were gathered from a man between 18 and 29 years old in good health.

As regards this clone: A read error may account for a junction end that differs from germline. The chain joins TRBV2 to TRBJ2-3, with TRBD2 identical over 14 bases. This CDR3 is 21 amino acids long. Germline V gene lookup returns CDR1 SNHLY and CDR2 FYNNEI. The DNA for the CDR3 is TGTGCCGGCAGTGTGATCGAGGGACTAGCGGGAGTCCTGAGAGGCACAGATACGCAGTATTTT. Amino acids: CAGSVIEGLAGVLRGTDTQYF.

The chain couples TRBV30 to TRBJ2-5; maybe TRBD1 (6 bases). The CDR3 loop spans 11 amino acids. From germline, CDR1 is GTSNPN and CDR2 SVGIG (reference sequence). V was trimmed by 5 bases and J by 7 bases, leaving 11 bases between them. In nucleotides, the CDR3 is TGTGCCTGGTCCATAGGGGGGACCCAGTACTTC. Amino acids: CAWSIGGTQYF.

This clone was seen many times. This chain joins TRBV6-6 and TRBJ2-7; D is possibly TRBD1 or TRBD2 (7 bases each). The CDR3 loop spans 14 amino acids. CDR1 is MNHNY, CDR2 SVGAGI, per germline (reference sequence). Trimming pared 5 bases from V and 3 bases from J, leaving 14 bases between. The CDR3 protein is CASSIQGRDYEQYF. For the CDR3, the DNA is TGTGCCAGCAGTATACAGGGGAGGGACTACGAGCAGTACTTC.

J is TRBJ2-5 and V is TRBV6-5, with a possible D match to TRBD2 (5 bases). CDR1 is MNHEY and CDR2 is SVGAGI in the germline V gene. V dropped 5 bases and J dropped 7 bases, with 14 bases sitting between them. This CDR3 spans 13 amino acids. The CDR3 protein is CASSETGVGTQYF. In DNA, the CDR3 is TGTGCCAGCAGTGAGACCGGGGTGGGGACCCAGTACTTC.

This rearrangement joins TRBV5-6 to TRBJ2-1; 8 nucleotides line up with TRBD1. This CDR3 has 16 amino acids. Germline V gives CDR1 SGHDT, CDR2 YYEEEE. The V segment lost 3 bases and the J segment 6 bases; nucleotides outside the gene matches: 11. The CDR3 loop reads CASSWRPRQGANEQFF. CDR3 bases: TGTGCCAGCAGCTGGCGTCCGAGGCAGGGGGCCAATGAGCAGTTCTTC.

In this sample, this clone turned up a few times. The sample has other DNA sequences that encode this CDR3 too. V and J are TRBV11-3 and TRBJ2-7; tentative D call: TRBD2 (5 bases). V was cut by 1 base and J by 6 bases, with 10 bases left in between. The CDR3 runs 13 residues. Germline V lookup: CDR1 SGHNT, CDR2 YENEEA. The CDR3 reads CASSLGRGREQYF. DNA of the CDR3: TGTGCCAGCAGCTTAGGGCGAGGGCGCGAGCAGTACTTC.

V gene TRBV4-1 combines with J gene TRBJ2-5; TRBD2 matches 14 bases. CDR1 MGHRA and CDR2 YSYEKL come from the germline V gene. The CDR3 covers 14 residues. The ends lost 2 bases at V and 11 bases at J; junction bases unmatched: 4. This CDR3 reads CASSQSGLAGVQYF. In DNA form, the CDR3 reads TGCGCCAGCAGCCAATCGGGACTAGCGGGGGTGCAGTACTTC.

The V call is TRBV7-2, the J call TRBJ2-2; D gene uncertain. The germline V gene encodes CDR1 SGHTA and CDR2 FQGNSA. Trimming stripped 1 base from V and 1 base from J, with 13 bases between. There are 17 residues in the CDR3. CDR3 residues: CASSLDVTRMNTGELFF. CDR3 DNA sequence: TGTGCCAGCAGCTTAGATGTAACTCGGATGAACACCGGGGAGCTGTTTTTT.

The J gene is TRBJ1-5, the V gene TRBV10-2; 8 bases fit TRBD1. This CDR3 contains 13 residues. CDR1 is WSHSY, CDR2 SAAADI, per germline. V gave up 6 bases and J gave up 5 bases; unmatched junction bases: 3. DNA for the CDR3: TGCGCCAGCAGCGTGACAGGGGATCAGCCCCAGCATTTT. As protein: CASSVTGDQPQHF.

This clone was seen more than once but under ten times. The chain recombines TRBV15 with TRBJ1-3; D remains ambiguous. CDR1 and CDR2 (germline): LNHNV, YYDKDF (reference sequence). The CDR3 is 13 amino acids. V was shortened by 8 bases and J by 0 bases, with 8 bases between the two germline ends. The CDR3 bases are TGTGCCACCGACCCGGGCTCTGGAAACACCATATATTTT. Its translation: CATDPGSGNTIYF.